Listed below are T cell receptor beta chains from one sample, sequenced in a study of CD8+ T cells in alopecia areata. The data were produced by immunoSEQ multiplex PCR, yet TCRdb's version contains in-frame clones alone and is incomplete. The sample records 180,000 or so clones, roughly 50% being singletons. The sample in question was CD8+ T cells sorted from blood, obtained at week 24, from a patient treated with tofacitinib. These receptors all stem from a human donor with alopecia areata. CDR3s include the opening cysteine and the closing phenylalanine or tryptophan. A D gene is named only where the DNA matches it firmly. Not all rows give a size; the values are once, few, many and, for expanded clones, a class.

v_call: TRBV4-1
clone_size: .
j_call: TRBJ2-3
d_call: .
cdr3_nt: TGCGCCAGCACCACCCGGGATACGCAGTATTTT
cdr3_aa: CASTTRDTQYF

v_call: TRBV6-5
clone_size: few
j_call: TRBJ1-5
d_call: .
cdr3_nt: TGTGCCAGCAGTTACTCCTCTGGCAATCAGCCCCAGCATTTT
cdr3_aa: CASSYSSGNQPQHF

v_call: TRBV6-5
clone_size: .
j_call: TRBJ2-5
d_call: .
cdr3_nt: TGTGCCAGCAAACTGACCAGGGGATCCCAAGAGACCCAGTACTTC
cdr3_aa: CASKLTRGSQETQYF

v_call: TRBV29-1
clone_size: .
j_call: TRBJ1-1
d_call: .
cdr3_nt: TGCAGCGTCCACGGCAACACTGAAGCTTTCTTT
cdr3_aa: CSVHGNTEAFF

v_call: TRBV9
clone_size: .
j_call: TRBJ2-6
d_call: .
cdr3_nt: TGTGCCAGCAGCGTAGGGCGGACCTCTGGGGCCAACGTCCTGACTTTC
cdr3_aa: CASSVGRTSGANVLTF

v_call: TRBV4-3
clone_size: .
j_call: TRBJ2-4
d_call: TRBD2
cdr3_nt: TGCGCCAGCAGCCAAGAGGCGGGGGGGAAAAACATTCAGTACTTC
cdr3_aa: CASSQEAGGKNIQYF

v_call: TRBV6-5
clone_size: .
j_call: TRBJ2-3
d_call: TRBD1
cdr3_nt: TGTGCCAGTTCCGGGACAGGGGATGCAGATACGCAGTATTTT
cdr3_aa: CASSGTGDADTQYF

v_call: TRBV30
clone_size: .
j_call: TRBJ2-3
d_call: .
cdr3_nt: TGTGCCTGGAGTGTATCCGGATCTAGCACAGATACGCAGTATTTT
cdr3_aa: CAWSVSGSSTDTQYF

v_call: TRBV2
clone_size: .
j_call: TRBJ2-2
d_call: TRBD2
cdr3_nt: TGTGCCAGCAGTGACGCGGGGGTCCGAAACACCGGGGAGCTGTTTTTT
cdr3_aa: CASSDAGVRNTGELFF

v_call: TRBV20-1
clone_size: .
j_call: TRBJ2-1
d_call: .
cdr3_nt: TGCAGTGCTAGAGATATGAGGGCGCAGTTCTTC
cdr3_aa: CSARDMRAQFF

v_call: TRBV11-2
clone_size: .
j_call: TRBJ2-3
d_call: .
cdr3_nt: TGTGCCAGCAGCTTAGAGGCTGTGTGGGGGTACACAGATACGCAGTATTTT
cdr3_aa: CASSLEAVWGYTDTQYF

v_call: TRBV5-1
clone_size: .
j_call: TRBJ1-2
d_call: .
cdr3_nt: TGCGCCAGCAGTAGGGGCAGAGGGAACTATGGCTACACCTTC
cdr3_aa: CASSRGRGNYGYTF

v_call: TRBV30
clone_size: .
j_call: TRBJ1-1
d_call: .
cdr3_nt: TGTGCCGCAGACGGGGCGGCCGGCGGAGCTTTCTTT
cdr3_aa: CAADGAAGGAFF

v_call: TRBV25-1
clone_size: once
j_call: TRBJ2-7
d_call: .
cdr3_nt: TGTGCCAGCAGCGCCGGGAGCCACGAGCAGTACTTC
cdr3_aa: CASSAGSHEQYF

v_call: TRBV7-9
clone_size: .
j_call: TRBJ2-7
d_call: .
cdr3_nt: TGTGCCAGCAGCCATGGACTCCGGGACCCCGACTCCTACGAGCAGTACTTC
cdr3_aa: CASSHGLRDPDSYEQYF

v_call: TRBV29-1
clone_size: .
j_call: TRBJ2-1
d_call: .
cdr3_nt: TGCAGCGTTGAAACTAGCCCAAGTACCTACAATGAGCAGTTCTTC
cdr3_aa: CSVETSPSTYNEQFF

v_call: TRBV7-3
clone_size: hyperexpanded
j_call: TRBJ2-1
d_call: TRBD2
cdr3_nt: TGTGCCAGCAGCCTAAAACCATTGGGGACTAGCCGCAATGAGCAGTTCTTC
cdr3_aa: CASSLKPLGTSRNEQFF

v_call: TRBV15
clone_size: .
j_call: TRBJ2-1
d_call: .
cdr3_nt: TGTGCCACCAGCAGAGAATCGTCAGGGCAGTCCTACAATGAGCAGTTCTTC
cdr3_aa: CATSRESSGQSYNEQFF

v_call: TRBV2
clone_size: few
j_call: TRBJ2-6
d_call: .
cdr3_nt: TGTGCCAGCAGTGAACGGGGCTCTGGGGCCAACGTCCTGACTTTC
cdr3_aa: CASSERGSGANVLTF

v_call: TRBV15
clone_size: .
j_call: TRBJ2-7
d_call: .
cdr3_nt: TGTGCCACCAGCAGAGAGGGGGGTCCCGAGCAGTACTTC
cdr3_aa: CATSREGGPEQYF

v_call: TRBV29-1
clone_size: .
j_call: TRBJ1-3
d_call: .
cdr3_nt: TGCAGCGTTCACGACGGCGACACCATATATTTT
cdr3_aa: CSVHDGDTIYF

v_call: TRBV2
clone_size: .
j_call: TRBJ2-7
d_call: .
cdr3_nt: TGTGCCAGCGGCAGGAACAGATACGAGCAGTACTTC
cdr3_aa: CASGRNRYEQYF

v_call: TRBV5-6
clone_size: .
j_call: TRBJ1-2
d_call: .
cdr3_nt: TGTGCCAGCAGCTTCCGCAGGGGAGGCGGCTACACCTTC
cdr3_aa: CASSFRRGGGYTF

v_call: TRBV4-3
clone_size: .
j_call: TRBJ2-2
d_call: .
cdr3_nt: TGCGCCAGCAGCCAAGAAAGTACGGGTAACACCGGGGAGCTGTTTTTT
cdr3_aa: CASSQESTGNTGELFF

v_call: TRBV27
clone_size: .
j_call: TRBJ2-3
d_call: .
cdr3_nt: TGTGCCAGCAGGTCTAGCACAGATACGCAGTATTTT
cdr3_aa: CASRSSTDTQYF

v_call: TRBV28
clone_size: .
j_call: TRBJ1-6
d_call: TRBD1
cdr3_nt: TGTGCCAGCAGTCCTACAGGGGAAAATTCACCCCTCCACTTT
cdr3_aa: CASSPTGENSPLHF

v_call: TRBV5-6
clone_size: .
j_call: TRBJ2-2
d_call: .
cdr3_nt: TGTGCCAGCAGCTTGGTCCAGGTCGGGGAGCTGTTTTTT
cdr3_aa: CASSLVQVGELFF

v_call: TRBV30
clone_size: .
j_call: TRBJ1-1
d_call: .
cdr3_nt: TGTGCCTGGAATCTCAGTGGCGGTGAAGCTTTCTTT
cdr3_aa: CAWNLSGGEAFF

v_call: TRBV11-2
clone_size: few
j_call: TRBJ2-3
d_call: .
cdr3_nt: TGTGCCAGCAGCCCCCTTGGAGGGAGCACAGATACGCAGTATTTT
cdr3_aa: CASSPLGGSTDTQYF

v_call: TRBV9
clone_size: .
j_call: TRBJ1-2
d_call: .
cdr3_nt: TGTGCCAGCAGCGTAGAAGAGACTTCACTGGGTGGCTACACCTTC
cdr3_aa: CASSVEETSLGGYTF

v_call: TRBV2
clone_size: .
j_call: TRBJ2-7
d_call: .
cdr3_nt: TGTGCCAGCGAGGACTTGAACATGGGCGAGCAGTACTTC
cdr3_aa: CASEDLNMGEQYF

v_call: TRBV7-2
clone_size: .
j_call: TRBJ2-4
d_call: TRBD1
cdr3_nt: TGTGCCAGCAGCGAGTGGCAGGGGGCGGGAAACATTCAGTACTTC
cdr3_aa: CASSEWQGAGNIQYF

v_call: TRBV9
clone_size: few
j_call: TRBJ1-2
d_call: TRBD1
cdr3_nt: TGTGCCAGCAGCACGACAGGGGATGGCTACACCTTC
cdr3_aa: CASSTTGDGYTF

v_call: TRBV7-6
clone_size: .
j_call: TRBJ2-3
d_call: .
cdr3_nt: TGTGCCAGCAGCTTAGCGCCTGATACGCAGTATTTT
cdr3_aa: CASSLAPDTQYF

v_call: TRBV30
clone_size: .
j_call: TRBJ2-2
d_call: .
cdr3_nt: TGTGCCTGGACTGGGGACCTAAACACCGGGGAGCTGTTTTTT
cdr3_aa: CAWTGDLNTGELFF

v_call: TRBV6-1
clone_size: once
j_call: TRBJ1-1
d_call: TRBD1
cdr3_nt: TGTGCCAGCAGGCAAGAACCACAGGGGGCCGTAGAAGCTTTCTTT
cdr3_aa: CASRQEPQGAVEAFF

v_call: TRBV28
clone_size: few
j_call: TRBJ1-5
d_call: .
cdr3_nt: TGTGCCAGCAGTCCCACAGGCAATCAGCCCCAGCATTTT
cdr3_aa: CASSPTGNQPQHF

v_call: TRBV9
clone_size: .
j_call: TRBJ2-7
d_call: TRBD1
cdr3_nt: TGTGCCAGCAGCGTAGGACCCCCCGGGACAGGGGATCGGGAGCGCGAGCAGTACTTC
cdr3_aa: CASSVGPPGTGDREREQYF

v_call: TRBV11-2
clone_size: few
j_call: TRBJ2-5
d_call: TRBD2
cdr3_nt: TGTGCCAGCAGCCCCGGTAGCGGGGGGCGCGAGACCCAGTACTTC
cdr3_aa: CASSPGSGGRETQYF

v_call: TRBV25-1
clone_size: .
j_call: TRBJ2-1
d_call: .
cdr3_nt: TGTGCCAGCAGTGACAGGACTTTTAACAATGAGCAGTTCTTC
cdr3_aa: CASSDRTFNNEQFF

v_call: TRBV29-1
clone_size: .
j_call: TRBJ2-7
d_call: TRBD1
cdr3_nt: TGCAGCGTTGCGGGGGACAGGGACCTTTACGAGCAGTACTTC
cdr3_aa: CSVAGDRDLYEQYF

v_call: TRBV6-4
clone_size: .
j_call: TRBJ1-1
d_call: .
cdr3_nt: TGTGCCAGCAGTGATGGGTCTGAAGCTTTCTTT
cdr3_aa: CASSDGSEAFF

v_call: TRBV27
clone_size: .
j_call: TRBJ2-6
d_call: .
cdr3_nt: TGTGCCAGCAGTTTTAGGGGCCCCTCTGGGGCCAACGTCCTGACTTTC
cdr3_aa: CASSFRGPSGANVLTF

v_call: TRBV10-2
clone_size: .
j_call: TRBJ1-1
d_call: .
cdr3_nt: TGCGCCAGCGAGATGAACACTGAAGCTTTCTTT
cdr3_aa: CASEMNTEAFF

v_call: TRBV2
clone_size: .
j_call: TRBJ1-1
d_call: .
cdr3_nt: TGTGCCAGCAGTGTTTCCCCGGACAGAATGAACACTGAAGCTTTCTTT
cdr3_aa: CASSVSPDRMNTEAFF

v_call: TRBV29-1
clone_size: few
j_call: TRBJ1-2
d_call: TRBD1
cdr3_nt: TGCAGCGTTCCAGGACAGGGGGGCTACACCTTC
cdr3_aa: CSVPGQGGYTF

v_call: TRBV30
clone_size: .
j_call: TRBJ1-2
d_call: .
cdr3_nt: TGTGCCTGGAGCCCAACAGGCCCATATGGCTACACCTTC
cdr3_aa: CAWSPTGPYGYTF

v_call: TRBV5-6
clone_size: .
j_call: TRBJ1-2
d_call: .
cdr3_nt: TGTGCCAGCAGCTTGAGGGCAGGCTATGGCTACACCTTC
cdr3_aa: CASSLRAGYGYTF

v_call: TRBV29-1
clone_size: few
j_call: TRBJ2-1
d_call: .
cdr3_nt: TGCAGCATAGCCCCCGGGGTCTACAATGAGCAGTTCTTC
cdr3_aa: CSIAPGVYNEQFF

v_call: TRBV6-5
clone_size: .
j_call: TRBJ2-7
d_call: TRBD1
cdr3_nt: TGTGCCAGCAGCCCCCGGACAGGGTACGGCGAGCAGTACTTC
cdr3_aa: CASSPRTGYGEQYF

v_call: TRBV27
clone_size: .
j_call: TRBJ1-1
d_call: .
cdr3_nt: TGTGCCAGCAGTTGGAGTGAAGACACTGAAGCTTTCTTT
cdr3_aa: CASSWSEDTEAFF

v_call: TRBV6-6
clone_size: once
j_call: TRBJ2-7
d_call: .
cdr3_nt: TGTGCCAGCAGCCCCGCCTACGAGCAGTACTTC
cdr3_aa: CASSPAYEQYF

v_call: TRBV30
clone_size: .
j_call: TRBJ2-5
d_call: TRBD2
cdr3_nt: TGTGCCTGGAGTGTATCGGCTAGCGGGGGAGAGACCCAGTACTTC
cdr3_aa: CAWSVSASGGETQYF

v_call: TRBV19
clone_size: few
j_call: TRBJ1-1
d_call: .
cdr3_nt: TGTGCCAGTAAGTTTGGGGGGAACACTGAAGCTTTCTTT
cdr3_aa: CASKFGGNTEAFF